The 5 T cell receptor beta chains in this list originate from one sample, sequenced in a study of T cells in Graves' hyperthyroidism and ophthalmopathy. Authors of the study amplified TCR beta CDR3 regions from RNA transcripts. HTBI primers were the set used in a first-round RT-PCR of the TCR CDR3. From the multiplex PCR reads, TCRdb called clonotypes with MiXCR, one entry per CDR3 protein. The sample shows about 300,000 distinct CDR3 sequences, approximately 26% of them seen only once. The specimen was blood. These receptors all stem from a man aged 40-49 years with Graves' hyperthyroidism that later progressed to Graves' ophthalmopathy.

This clonotype was counted at least ten times. One junction end disagrees with the germline gene, perhaps due to a read error. This sequence joins TRBV13 and TRBJ2-7, with 7 bases identical to TRBD1. CDR3 length: 14 residues. Germline CDR1 is PRHDT and CDR2 is FYEKMQ (reference sequence). The CDR3 here is CVSSEAGTVYEQYF. Written as DNA, the CDR3 is TGTGTCAGCAGCGAGGCCGGGACAGTATACGAGCAGTACTTC.

This clonotype has ten or more counts. This sequence joins TRBV12-3 or TRBV12-4 and TRBJ2-5; a weak D match, TRBD2 (6 bases). The CDR3 covers 13 residues. Trimming cost V 5 bases and J 5 bases, with 12 bases left between them. CDR3 amino acids: CASSGGIGETQYF. In DNA, the CDR3 is TGTGCCAGCAGTGGGGGGATTGGGGAGACCCAGTACTTC.

The rearrangement uses TRBV6-4 and TRBJ1-5; D uncertain. Looked up from germline, CDR1 is MRHNA and CDR2 is SNTAGT. CDR3 length equals 17 residues. V was trimmed by 2 bases and J by 0 bases, leaving 14 bases between them. CDR3 nucleotides: TGTGCCAGCAGTGACCACTGGGCAGGCTATAGCAATCAGCCCCAGCATTTT. Protein: CASSDHWAGYSNQPQHF.

This clonotype came up many times. The rearrangement joins TRBV24-1 to TRBJ2-5; D perhaps matches TRBD1 (6 bases). Germline CDR1 KGHDR, CDR2 SFDVKD. The CDR3 sequence is 15 residues long. Trimming removed 2 bases at V and 1 base at J, with 10 bases between. The CDR3 nucleotides read TGTGCCACCAGTGATTCCGACAGGCTCCAAGAGACCCAGTACTTC. Translating it yields CATSDSDRLQETQYF.

At least ten counts were recorded for this clonotype. The V gene is TRBV18, the J gene TRBJ1-1; the D gene is possibly TRBD1 (5 bases). The CDR3 is made up of 14 amino acids. V lost 3 bases, J lost 0 bases, and 8 bases lay in between. The germline V gene has CDR1 KGHSH and CDR2 LQKENI. The CDR3, as DNA: TGTGCCAGCTCACCCAGGGAGGTGAACACTGAAGCTTTCTTT. Its protein is CASSPREVNTEAFF.